The 15 T cell receptor beta chains listed next were all sequenced from one sample in a study of cytomegalovirus exposure and HLA in healthy donors. Researchers ran the PCR with 60 Vbeta and 13 Jbeta primers. Method: immunoSEQ multiplex PCR; TCRdb's copy keeps in-frame clones and lacks some. Among 150,000 to 200,000 clones listed, over 65% were seen once. The sequencing sample was made of PBMCs. The source of these receptors is a woman aged 25 to 45 in good health and CMV-seronegative.

J is TRBJ2-3 and V is TRBV7-2; tentatively, D is TRBD2 (6 bases). Trimming pared 5 bases from V and 2 bases from J, leaving 14 bases between. Per the germline V gene, CDR1 is SGHTA and CDR2 is FQGNSA. The CDR3 is 15 residues long. The CDR3 spells CASSAQRVSTDTQYF. The CDR3 bases are TGTGCCAGCAGCGCGCAGCGGGTCTCCACAGATACGCAGTATTTT.

This chain uses TRBV19 with TRBJ1-5; the match to TRBD1 covers 7 bases. The ends lost 1 base at V and 7 bases at J; junction bases unmatched: 10. The CDR3 runs 16 residues. The germline gives CDR1 LNHDA, CDR2 SQIVND (reference sequence). In DNA form, the CDR3 reads TGTGCCAGTAGTATAGTGGGGACAGTGGGCGACCAGCCCCAGCATTTT. The encoded protein is CASSIVGTVGDQPQHF.

The V and J genes are TRBV29-1 and TRBJ1-4, with D possibly matching TRBD1 (5 bases). The CDR3 covers 10 residues. CDR1 is SQVTM, CDR2 ANQGSEA, per germline. Trimming left V 4 bases short and J 8 bases short, with 5 bases between. The DNA for the CDR3 is TGCAGCGTTGGACAGGAAAAACTGTTTTTT. It is translated as CSVGQEKLFF. Drawing the rest from reference TRBV29-1 and TRBJ1-4, the complete variable domain is SAVISQKPSRDICQRGTSLTIQCQVDSQVTMMFWYRQQPGQSLTLIATANQGSEATYESGFVIDKFPISRPNLTFSTLTVSNMSPEDSSIYLCSVGQEKLFFGSGTQLSVL.

To note about this clone: An end of the junction differs from the germline gene, which may be a read error. The rearrangement links TRBV4-3 to TRBJ2-3; tentative D call: TRBD2 (6 bases). Germline lookup yields CDR1 LGHNA and CDR2 YSLEER. This CDR3 has 13 amino acids. This CDR3 is CASSQDRETRGEF. In DNA form, the CDR3 reads TGCGCCAGCAGCCAAGATCGAGAGACTAGAGGGGAATTT.

The genes are TRBV5-1 and TRBJ2-5, with 7 bases lining up with TRBD2. The length of the CDR3 is 15 residues. From germline, CDR1 is SGHRS and CDR2 YFSETQ. V lost 4 bases, J lost 7 bases, and 13 bases stayed unmatched. The CDR3 bases are TGCGCCAGCAGCGACCGAGTTTCGGGGGGTGGGACCCAGTACTTC. As protein: CASSDRVSGGGTQYF.

This sequence joins TRBV5-1 and TRBJ2-1; 9 bases align to TRBD1. This CDR3 region has 14 residues. Germline V CDR1 and CDR2: SGHRS, YFSETQ. V lost 4 bases, J lost 7 bases, and 6 bases stayed unmatched. CDR3 sequence (DNA): TGCGCCAGCAGCGACCGACAGGGGGTGAATGAGCAGTTCTTC. Translated: CASSDRQGVNEQFF.

The rearrangement uses TRBV7-9 and TRBJ2-5; D might be TRBD1 (6 bases). Germline V gene data show CDR1 as SEHNR and CDR2 as FQNEAQ (reference sequence). The CDR3 is made up of 15 amino acids. Deletions cut 5 bases from V and 2 bases from J, with 15 bases between. The chain's CDR3 is CASSPTGTKQETQYF. The CDR3 DNA is TGTGCCAGCAGCCCAACCGGGACAAAGCAAGAGACCCAGTACTTC.

This clone was detected only once. The chain uses TRBV2 and TRBJ2-5, with D possibly TRBD1 on 5 matching bases. The CDR3 has 16 amino acids. With 3 bases removed from V and 1 base from J, the gap between germline ends came to 15 bases. The V gene's germline CDR1 is SNHLY and CDR2 FYNNEI. CDR3 sequence reads: CASSELGVPAQETQYF. The CDR3 nucleotides are TGTGCCAGCAGTGAGTTAGGGGTCCCCGCCCAAGAGACCCAGTACTTC.

This clone appeared a single time. This rearrangement joins TRBV5-1 to TRBJ2-5; 10 positions agree with TRBD1. This CDR3 contains 19 residues. Per germline, CDR1 SGHRS and CDR2 YFSETQ. V shed 6 bases and J 4 bases; nucleotides not matched to a gene: 21. Here the CDR3 reads CASMISWDRGFSRGETQYF. For the CDR3, the DNA is TGCGCCAGCATGATATCCTGGGACAGGGGTTTCTCGAGGGGAGAGACCCAGTACTTC.

This chain links TRBV7-3 with TRBJ2-5, with 8 nucleotides matching TRBD2. The germline V gene encodes CDR1 SGHTA and CDR2 FQGTGA. Trimming removed 5 bases from V and 7 bases from J; junction bases left unmatched: 12. CDR3 size: 15 residues. In DNA form, the CDR3 reads TGTGCCAGCAGCCCGAGACTAGCGCCTCCGGGGACCCAGTACTTC. Translating gives CASSPRLAPPGTQYF. Based on the CDR3 plus reference TRBV7-3 and TRBJ2-5, the full variable domain is GAGVSQTPSNKVTEKGKYVELRCDPISGHTALYWYRQSLGQGPEFLIYFQGTGAADDSGLPNDRFFAVRPEGSVSTLKIQRTERGDSAVYLCASSPRLAPPGTQYFGPGTRLLVL.

V usage is TRBV5-4 and J usage is TRBJ2-7, with a possible D match to TRBD1 (5 bases). The germline V and J ends were trimmed by 2 bases and 7 bases, with 10 bases remaining between them. This CDR3 has 12 residues. CDR1 and CDR2 from the germline V gene are SGHNT and YYREEE (reference sequence). CDR3 nucleotide sequence: TGTGCCAGCAGCTTACCAGGGAAAGAGCAGTACTTC. It yields the protein CASSLPGKEQYF.

This clone came up once. The CDR3 region has the DNA TGTGCCAGCAGTCTCACCGGGACAGGGGGCTACGAGCAGTACTTC. This gives the protein CASSLTGTGGYEQYF. The chain joins TRBV27 to TRBJ2-7, with 11 bases matching TRBD1. The length of the CDR3 is 15 residues. Looked up from germline, CDR1 is MNHEY and CDR2 is SMNVEV (reference sequence). V lost 5 bases, J lost 3 bases, and 6 bases stayed unmatched.

This clone was seen a single time. This chain joins TRBV28 and TRBJ2-2; TRBD2 agrees at 11 bases. CDR1 and CDR2 from the germline V gene are MDHEN and SYDVKM. CDR3 length: 15 amino acids. J was trimmed by 7 bases and V by 7 bases; bases with no gene match: 8. CDR3 in amino acids: CASTDLGTSGGELFF. Here the CDR3 DNA reads TGTGCCAGCACAGACTTAGGGACTAGCGGCGGGGAGCTGTTTTTT.

The chain couples TRBV14 to TRBJ1-2; TRBD1 aligns across 10 bases. This CDR3 contains 20 residues. With 1 base clipped from V and 8 bases from J, the junction kept 22 bases outside the gene matches. CDR1 is SGHDN and CDR2 is FVKESK in the germline V gene. The CDR3 region is CASSQGFAIKDRDRGWGYTF. The CDR3 DNA follows: TGTGCCAGCAGCCAAGGTTTCGCCATAAAAGACCGGGACAGGGGTTGGGGCTACACCTTC.

The rearrangement uses TRBV9 and TRBJ2-3, with TRBD2 as a possible D gene (6 bases). Germline V gives CDR1 SGDLS, CDR2 YYNGEE. The CDR3 totals 14 residues. Trimming took off 0 bases at V and 6 bases at J, with 11 bases between the two ends. CDR3 sequence reads: CASSVELAADTQYF. The CDR3 DNA reads TGTGCCAGCAGCGTAGAATTAGCGGCTGATACGCAGTATTTT.